Following are 32 T cell receptor beta chains from one sample sequenced in a study of shared clonotypes between healthy human individuals. Sequenced by immunoSEQ multiplex PCR; TCRdb stores in-frame clones only, minus some. The sample lists some 1 million clones, more than 60% occurring once. Sample: memory CD4+ T cells sorted from blood. Subset described: CD45RA-negative fraction. These receptors were obtained from a man aged 18-30 years in good health.

J is TRBJ1-5 and V is TRBV6-1; possible D gene TRBD1, 6 bases. Germline CDR1 is MNHNS and CDR2 is SASEGT. This CDR3 contains 15 residues. V lost 4 bases to trimming and J lost 1 base, with 11 bases between them. Written as DNA, the CDR3 is TGTGCCAGCAGTGCCCAGGGGTTGAGCAATCAGCCCCAGCATTTT. It codes for CASSAQGLSNQPQHF.

CDR3 in amino acids: CASSPWDRGRNQPQHF. The CDR3 bases are TGTGCCAGCAGCCCATGGGACAGGGGGCGGAATCAGCCCCAGCATTTT. V usage is TRBV7-8 and J usage is TRBJ1-5, with 12 nucleotides matching TRBD1. There are 16 residues in the CDR3. Germline CDR1 is SGHVS and CDR2 is FQNEAQ. Unmatched junction bases numbered 6, after V lost 5 bases and J lost 4 bases.

In this sample, this clone turned up a few times. This sample also contains other DNA sequences that code for the same CDR3. The CDR3 loop is CAWRTGGNYGYTF. CDR3 DNA sequence: TGTGCCTGGCGGACAGGGGGCAACTATGGCTACACCTTC. The chain has TRBV30 and TRBJ1-2, with 11 bases that match TRBD1. CDR3 length: 13 amino acids. The germline V gene encodes CDR1 GTSNPN and CDR2 SVGIG (reference sequence). With 5 bases clipped from V and 2 bases from J, the junction kept 1 base outside the gene matches.

The chain's CDR3 is CASSRDGYGYTF. The CDR3 DNA sequence: TGTGCCAGTAGTCGGGACGGCTATGGCTACACCTTC. The chain carries TRBV19 and TRBJ1-2; D is possibly TRBD1 (5 bases). Trimming stripped 5 bases from V and 4 bases from J, with 8 bases between. The CDR3 totals 12 residues. Germline V gene data show CDR1 as LNHDA and CDR2 as SQIVND (reference sequence).

The chain employs TRBV10-3 and TRBJ2-3; the D gene is possibly TRBD1 (6 bases). Germline loops: CDR1 ENHRY, CDR2 SYGVKD. The CDR3 length is 14 residues. V lost 6 bases to trimming and J lost 0 bases, with 10 bases between them. This chain's CDR3 is CAIRSGASTDTQYF. CDR3 nucleotides: TGTGCCATCAGGTCAGGGGCGAGCACAGATACGCAGTATTTT.

The V call is TRBV7-9, the J call TRBJ1-5, with D uncertain. This CDR3 spans 14 amino acids. V lost 5 bases to trimming and J lost 1 base, with 9 bases between them. In germline, CDR1 is SEHNR, CDR2 FQNEAQ (reference sequence). Here the CDR3 DNA reads TGTGCCAGCAGCAGGGAGGGAAGCAATCAGCCCCAGCATTTT. This translates into CASSREGSNQPQHF.

The CDR3 reads CASSGTGYGYTF. The CDR3 DNA reads as TGTGCCAGCAGTGGGACAGGCTATGGCTACACCTTC. V is TRBV2 and J is TRBJ1-2, with 7 bases lining up with TRBD1. The CDR3 extends over 12 amino acids. V shed 4 bases and J 4 bases; nucleotides not matched to a gene: 0. Germline V gene data show CDR1 as SNHLY and CDR2 as FYNNEI.

The V gene is TRBV9, the J gene TRBJ1-3; D ambiguous. Trimming removed 0 bases from V and 2 bases from J, with 9 bases in between. The CDR3 has 15 residues. Germline V gene data show CDR1 as SGDLS and CDR2 as YYNGEE. The CDR3 nucleotides are TGTGCCAGCAGCGTAGGAGAGGTCCCTGGAAACACCATATATTTT. It specifies CASSVGEVPGNTIYF. The full variable domain, its missing parts supplied by reference TRBV9 and TRBJ1-3, is DSGVTQTPKHLITATGQRVTLRCSPRSGDLSVYWYQQSLDQGLQFLIQYYNGEERAKGNILERFSAQQFPDLHSELNLSSLELGDSALYFCASSVGEVPGNTIYFGEGSWLTVV.

V gene TRBV19 combines with J gene TRBJ1-2, with 10 nucleotides matching TRBD1. The V gene end was trimmed by 10 bases and the J gene end by 1 base; junction bases not matched to a gene: 6. Germline V gives CDR1 LNHDA, CDR2 SQIVND (reference sequence). The CDR3 is 14 residues long. The CDR3 nucleotides read TGTGCCACCCGACAGGGGGCTGGTAACTATGGCTACACCTTC. Translating it yields CATRQGAGNYGYTF.

About this clone: Germline is not matched at one junction end, which may reflect a read error. Other DNA sequences in the same sample also yield this CDR3. The V gene is TRBV7-9, the J gene TRBJ2-5, with 10 nucleotides matching TRBD2. Looked up from germline, CDR1 is SEHNR and CDR2 is FQNEAQ (reference sequence). The CDR3 totals 13 residues. In DNA form, the CDR3 reads TGTGCCAGCAGCCTAGCGGGAGCAGAGACCCAGTACTTC. Protein: CASSLAGAETQYF.

The rearrangement links TRBV4-3 to TRBJ1-1; D unclear. The germline V gene encodes CDR1 LGHNA and CDR2 YSLEER. Trimming took 8 bases from V and 0 from J, leaving 10 bases between them. The CDR3 contains 13 residues. The CDR3 coding sequence is TGCGCCAGCGCCGGGGTCATGAACACTGAAGCTTTCTTT. Protein product: CASAGVMNTEAFF.

This clone is a singleton in its sample. The chain uses TRBV6-5 and TRBJ1-2, with TRBD1 identical over 7 bases. Germline V gives CDR1 MNHEY, CDR2 SVGAGI. V trimming: 10 bases; J trimming: 4 bases; junction bases outside the gene matches: 9. CDR3 size: 13 residues. CDR3: CATFDRAVYGYTF. The CDR3 DNA reads as TGTGCCACGTTTGACAGGGCCGTCTATGGCTACACCTTC.

The chain carries TRBV5-8 and TRBJ2-1; D may match TRBD1 or TRBD2 (5 bases each). Germline assignment: CDR1 SGHTS and CDR2 YDEGEE. Trimming stripped 1 base from V and 6 bases from J, with 14 bases between. The CDR3 contains 15 residues. DNA for the CDR3: TGTGCCAGCAGCTTGATGGGGGATAGGGGCAATGAGCAGTTCTTC. Its translation: CASSLMGDRGNEQFF. The full variable domain, completed using reference TRBV5-8 and TRBJ2-1, is EAGVTQSPTHLIKTRGQQATLRCSPISGHTSVYWYQQALGLGLQFLLWYDEGEERNRGNFPPRFSGRQFPNYSSELNVNALELEDSALYLCASSLMGDRGNEQFFGPGTRLTVL.

CDR3 in DNA: TGTGCCACCAGCAGAGCCGGGGGGACTAGAAACACCATATATTTT. Protein sequence: CATSRAGGTRNTIYF. The V call is TRBV15, the J call TRBJ1-3, with D possibly being TRBD1 (5 bases). V lost 1 base, J lost 5 bases, and 12 bases lay in between. The CDR3 has 15 amino acids. Germline V gives CDR1 LNHNV, CDR2 YYDKDF (reference sequence).

Note on this clone: The identical CDR3 is also encoded by other nucleotide sequences in the sample. V is TRBV7-9 and J is TRBJ2-3, with 7 bases identical to TRBD1. CDR1 is SEHNR, CDR2 FQNEAQ, per germline (reference sequence). There are 15 residues in the CDR3. With V trimmed by 1 base and J by 2 bases, 3 bases remained unmatched. The DNA for the CDR3 is TGTGCCAGCAGCTTAGAGGGGACAGTCACAGATACGCAGTATTTT. Encoded protein: CASSLEGTVTDTQYF.

The rearrangement uses TRBV6-4 and TRBJ1-5; maybe TRBD1 (5 bases). The CDR3 is 17 residues long. The V end was cut by 1 base, the J end by 3 bases, with 16 bases between. The germline V gene encodes CDR1 MRHNA and CDR2 SNTAGT. CDR3 loop: CASSDLLGGSDNQPQHF. The CDR3 region has the DNA TGTGCCAGCAGTGACTTGCTCGGGGGTTCAGACAATCAGCCCCAGCATTTT.

The rearrangement links TRBV5-5 to TRBJ1-3, with a tentative D call TRBD1 (5 bases). V shed 0 bases and J shed 9 bases, with 13 bases lying between them. This CDR3 spans 14 amino acids. Germline CDR1 and CDR2: SGHKS and YYEKEE (reference sequence). The CDR3 sequence: CASSLDSGRGTIYF. The CDR3 nucleotides read TGTGCCAGCAGCTTGGACTCGGGAAGGGGCACCATATATTTT.

There are a few counts of this clone. V is TRBV10-2 and J is TRBJ1-2; D is uncertain. The V gene's germline CDR1 is WSHSY and CDR2 SAAADI. There are 13 residues in the CDR3. V was pared by 0 bases and J by 9 bases, with 11 bases between. The CDR3 sequence: CASSESAVPRYTF. CDR3 DNA sequence: TGCGCCAGCAGTGAGTCGGCAGTGCCCCGCTACACCTTC.

The chain couples TRBV6-5 to TRBJ1-4; weak D call: TRBD1 (6 bases). The CDR3 covers 14 residues. V shed 4 bases and J shed 5 bases, with 11 bases lying between them. Germline assignment: CDR1 MNHEY and CDR2 SVGAGI. The CDR3 bases are TGTGCCAGCAGTTTTAAGACAGGCAATGAAAAACTGTTTTTT. Protein: CASSFKTGNEKLFF.

This clone has ten or more counts. This chain uses TRBV2 with TRBJ2-5; the D gene could be TRBD1 or TRBD2 (6 bases each). This CDR3 comprises 15 residues. Germline V CDR1 and CDR2: SNHLY, FYNNEI. V gave up 8 bases and J gave up 0 bases, with 16 bases separating them. CDR3 sequence (DNA): TGTGCCAGCGGAGGGGGACAATCGTACCAAGAGACCCAGTACTTC. It yields the protein CASGGGQSYQETQYF.

The gene calls are TRBV5-5 and TRBJ2-5; either TRBD1 or TRBD2 may supply D (5 bases each). V lost 4 bases, J lost 2 bases, and 6 bases lay in between. Germline loops: CDR1 SGHKS, CDR2 YYEKEE (reference sequence). The CDR3 is 12 residues long. The CDR3 coding sequence is TGTGCCAGCAGCGGGACGCAAGAGACCCAGTACTTC. Amino acid sequence: CASSGTQETQYF.

The chain recombines TRBV6-1 with TRBJ2-3; D not certain. This CDR3 spans 12 amino acids. The V and J ends lost 6 bases and 0 bases respectively, with 4 bases between them. Germline CDR1 MNHNS, CDR2 SASEGT. CDR3 amino acids: CASSLSTDTQYF. The CDR3 region has the DNA TGTGCCAGCAGCCTAAGCACAGATACGCAGTATTTT.

CDR3 protein: CAHGRTNEAFF. The DNA for the CDR3 is TGTGCCCACGGACGGACCAATGAAGCTTTCTTT. V is TRBV30 and J is TRBJ1-1, with D unclear. The germline V and J ends were trimmed by 8 bases and 7 bases, with 14 bases remaining between them. Germline-derived CDR1 and CDR2 are GTSNPN and SVGIG (reference sequence). This CDR3 contains 11 residues.

The chain couples TRBV30 to TRBJ1-5; 7 bases line up with TRBD1. The CDR3 extends over 14 amino acids. Germline loops: CDR1 GTSNPN, CDR2 SVGIG (reference sequence). V lost 4 bases, J lost 7 bases, and 10 bases stayed unmatched. CDR3 protein: CAWTAQGSGQPQHF. The DNA for the CDR3 is TGTGCCTGGACCGCACAGGGGAGTGGCCAGCCCCAGCATTTT. The entire variable domain, with the rest obtained from reference TRBV30 and TRBJ1-5, is as follows: SQTIHQWPATLVQPVGSPLSLECTVEGTSNPNLYWYRQAAGRGLQLLFYSVGIGQISSEVPQNLSASRPQDRQFILSSKKLLLSDSGFYLCAWTAQGSGQPQHFGDGTRLSIL.

J is TRBJ2-5 and V is TRBV4-2; 7 positions agree with TRBD2. The CDR3 is 15 residues long. The germline V gene has CDR1 LGHNA and CDR2 YNFKEQ. V dropped 3 bases and J dropped 0; count of bases not matched to a gene: 4. This chain's CDR3 is CASSQIGLDQETQYF. CDR3 in DNA: TGTGCCAGCAGCCAGATAGGACTAGACCAAGAGACCCAGTACTTC.

The chain joins TRBV12-5 to TRBJ1-4, with a possible D match to TRBD1 (5 bases). The V and J ends lost 5 bases and 7 bases respectively, with 26 bases between them. Per the germline V gene, CDR1 is LGHNT and CDR2 is FRNRAP. This CDR3 spans 18 amino acids. The CDR3 region has the DNA TGTGCTAGTGGTCCGAGGGTAGGGGAGGAAGTTTCGACTGAAAAACTGTTTTTT. Translation gives CASGPRVGEEVSTEKLFF.

Worth noting for this clone: Additional DNA sequences in this sample encode the identical CDR3. This chain joins TRBV2 and TRBJ2-1, with TRBD1 matching over 8 bases. CDR3 length equals 14 residues. CDR1 and CDR2 (germline): SNHLY, FYNNEI. Losses at the gene ends were 6 bases for V and 7 bases for J; bases not matched to a gene: 8. DNA of the CDR3: TGTGCCAGCAGAGGCGACAGGGGCACAAATGAGCAGTTCTTC. Translated, it gives CASRGDRGTNEQFF.

V gene TRBV5-6 combines with J gene TRBJ2-1; 7 bases are a match to TRBD2. The CDR3 spans 15 residues. Germline-derived CDR1 and CDR2 are SGHDT and YYEEEE. The V and J ends lost 1 base and 7 bases, in that order; junction bases with no gene match: 8. The CDR3 sequence is CASSLKSGGRNEQFF. As DNA, the CDR3 is TGTGCCAGCAGCTTGAAGTCCGGGGGGAGGAATGAGCAGTTCTTC. The full variable domain, completed using reference TRBV5-6 and TRBJ2-1, is DAGVTQSPTHLIKTRGQQVTLRCSPKSGHDTVSWYQQALGQGPQFIFQYYEEEERQRGNFPDRFSGHQFPNYSSELNVNALLLGDSALYLCASSLKSGGRNEQFFGPGTRLTVL.

The chain uses TRBV2 and TRBJ1-4, with 8 positions matching TRBD1. CDR3 length equals 14 residues. The V gene's germline CDR1 is SNHLY and CDR2 FYNNEI. The V segment lost 6 bases and the J segment 7 bases; nucleotides outside the gene matches: 7. CDR3 DNA: TGTGCCAGCAGCTCAGGGGGCTTCGGTGAAAAACTGTTTTTT. Translating gives CASSSGGFGEKLFF. Complete variable domain (other parts from reference TRBV2 and TRBJ1-4): EPEVTQTPSHQVTQMGQEVILRCVPISNHLYFYWYRQILGQKVEFLVSFYNNEISEKSEIFDDQFSVERPDGSNFTLKIRSTKLEDSAMYFCASSSGGFGEKLFFGSGTQLSVL.

This sequence joins TRBV6-6 and TRBJ1-2, with a weak D call TRBD1 (5 bases). Germline V gene sequence: CDR1 MNHNY, CDR2 SVGAGI (reference sequence). Trimming cost V 5 bases and J 3 bases, with 13 bases left between them. The CDR3 has 14 amino acids. CDR3 nucleotide sequence: TGTGCCAGCAGTGCCTCCGGGACCTACTATGGCTACACCTTC. Translated: CASSASGTYYGYTF.

This clone was seen a few times. J is TRBJ1-6 and V is TRBV6-1; 7 bases are a match to TRBD1. CDR3 length: 14 amino acids. Germline V lookup: CDR1 MNHNS, CDR2 SASEGT. The J segment lost 6 bases and the V segment lost 7 bases, leaving 6 bases of the junction unmatched. CDR3 DNA sequence: TGTGCCAGCACTCCGGAGGGGGCTAATTCACCCCTCCACTTT. Translation gives CASTPEGANSPLHF.

In this sample, this clone turned up once. The chain links TRBV6-5 to TRBJ2-7; 10 bases agree with TRBD2. Losses at the gene ends were 6 bases for V and 2 bases for J; bases not matched to a gene: 1. The V gene's germline CDR1 is MNHEY and CDR2 SVGAGI. This CDR3 has 13 amino acids. For the CDR3, the DNA is TGTGCCAGCAGACTAGCGGGAACCTACGAGCAGTACTTC. This codes for CASRLAGTYEQYF.